This T cell receptor (beta chain) was observed in a study of cytomegalovirus exposure and HLA in healthy donors. Study as a whole: An earlier analysis identified 110 million or so unique TCR beta sequences in some 180 million T cells.

Healthy bone marrow donors made up the donors. A multiplex PCR was run with 60 Vbeta primers and 13 Jbeta primers. Libraries were prepared by immunoSEQ multiplex PCR; TCRdb keeps only in-frame clonotypes and omits some of them. This table has over 150,000 clones, roughly 77% appearing once. This CDR3 is 15 amino acids long. Looked up from germline, CDR1 is MNHEY and CDR2 is SVGAGI. Unmatched junction bases numbered 9, after V lost 8 bases and J lost 2 bases. Of note for this clone: Its antigen is not identified.

Study-level points and caveats: The authors enumerated over 150 TCR beta chains as linked to cytomegalovirus. Follow-up analysis seemed to connect common viral pathogens with several of the most significant clusters identified.

The chain recombines TRBV6-5 with TRBJ1-2; 9 bases line up with TRBD1. Sequencing was done on a sample of PBMCs. This sequence was found in a male donor in good health and CMV-seronegative. The CDR3 region has the DNA TGTGCCAGCCGAACAGGGGGCGTCAGGAACTATGGCTACACCTTC. This sequence encodes CASRTGGVRNYGYTF.